This T cell receptor beta chain was retrieved from a study of cytomegalovirus exposure and HLA in healthy donors. Study outcomes and limitations: Later analysis associated a missense DCLRE1C variant with TCR beta V- and J-gene trimming.

Germline loops: CDR1 MNHEY, CDR2 SVGAGI. The CDR3 runs to 15 residues. Notes on this clone: The antigen remains undetermined.

PCR was performed using 60 Vbeta and 13 Jbeta primers. Clones were sequenced by immunoSEQ multiplex PCR, and TCRdb holds only the in-frame ones, with some missing. This table has 150,000 to 200,000 clones, 73% appearing once. The clonotype was recovered from a woman younger than 35 in good health and CMV-seropositive. The sample comprised PBMCs. V usage is TRBV6-5 and J usage is TRBJ2-5, with D possibly matching TRBD1 (5 bases). The J call may be incorrect, as the DNA end agrees better with TRBJ2-7. The CDR3 DNA reads as TGTGCCAGCAGTTACTTCCAGGGAAGCTCCTACGAGCAGTACTTC. Translating gives CASSYFQGSSYEQYF.